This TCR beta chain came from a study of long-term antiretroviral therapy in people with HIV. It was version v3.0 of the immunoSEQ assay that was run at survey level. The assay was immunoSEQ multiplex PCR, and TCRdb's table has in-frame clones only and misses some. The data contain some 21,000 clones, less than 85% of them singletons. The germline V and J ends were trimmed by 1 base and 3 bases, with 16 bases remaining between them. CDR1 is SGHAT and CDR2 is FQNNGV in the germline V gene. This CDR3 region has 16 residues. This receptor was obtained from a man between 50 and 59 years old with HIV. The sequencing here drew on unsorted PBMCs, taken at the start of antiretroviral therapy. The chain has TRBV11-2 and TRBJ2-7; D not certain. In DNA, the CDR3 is TGTGCCAGCAGCTTAGCGGCAGAATCTCCAATCTACGAGCAGTACTTC. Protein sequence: CASSLAAESPIYEQYF.